This section outlines one T cell receptor (beta chain) sequence together with its context. The table came from immunoSEQ multiplex PCR; TCRdb's copy has only in-frame clones and leaves some out. Among about 490,000 clones listed, roughly four fifths were seen once. V lost 5 bases, J lost 2 bases, and 6 bases stayed unmatched. CDR1 is MNHNY and CDR2 is SVGAGI in the germline V gene (reference sequence). The CDR3 sequence is 14 residues long. These data come from a study of shared clonotypes between healthy human individuals. The donors, healthy adults who were HIV-negative, had experienced no recent acute infections or vaccinations. Every donor, a Caucasian adult, lived in Nashville, Tennessee.

The receptor comes from a woman between 40 and 55 years old in good health. Some clones in this sample may be carry-over from other donors' samples. This chain joins TRBV6-6 and TRBJ2-7; 7 bases line up with TRBD1. The sample taken for sequencing was PBMCs. The CDR3 coding sequence is TGTGCCAGCAGTCGAGGGGGCCTCACCTACGAGCAGTACTTC. As protein: CASSRGGLTYEQYF.